This entry features one T cell receptor (beta chain) sequence. Its target is unknown. Healthy and HIV-negative, the adult donors had no recent acute infections or vaccinations. Negatively enriched CD4+ T cells were divided by CD45RA into naive and memory. The CDR3 extends over 13 amino acids. The V end was cut by 2 bases, the J end by 7 bases, with 11 bases between. In germline, CDR1 is SGHTA, CDR2 FQGTGA. This specimen belongs to a study of shared clonotypes between healthy human individuals. Assay used: immunoSEQ multiplex PCR; TCRdb lists only in-frame clones, some missing. The sample holds millions of clones, 85% to 95% seen once. Whole-study results and caveats: Generation of non-shared clonotypes was less probable than generation of clonotypes shared by all four donors.

The source is a man younger than 35 in good health. The rearrangement joins TRBV7-3 to TRBJ1-1; D might be TRBD1 (5 bases). Sequenced material: naive CD4+ T cells sorted from blood. Subset given: CD45RA+ positively selected. CDR3 DNA sequence: TGTGCCAGCAGCTTACTCGGGCAGGGTGAAGCTTTCTTT. Translated, it gives CASSLLGQGEAFF.